Given below is one T cell receptor (beta chain) in context. Its antigen remains unidentified. This entry belongs to a study of cytomegalovirus exposure and HLA in healthy donors. About the study: The same platform as the 500 to 700 first-cohort repertoires was used for the 95 to 150 validation repertoires, a later analysis reported. Study observations and caveats: Overall, around 160 TCR beta chains were annotated as cytomegalovirus-associated. As confirmed in vitro, a few CMV-associated chains were specific for CMV antigens.

The donors were members of the validation cohort, which comprised about 120 subjects and was separate from the first cohort of some 680 subjects. Data came from immunoSEQ multiplex PCR; TCRdb stores just in-frame clones and leaves some out. The sample shows hundreds of thousands of clones, over 80% of them seen only once. The receptor was derived from a woman between 18 and 29 years old in good health and CMV-seronegative. Sequenced sample: PBMCs.

CDR3 bases: TGTGCCACCAGCTTCTTAAGTGAGCAGTTCTTC. It encodes CATSFLSEQFF. This rearrangement joins TRBV15 to TRBJ2-1; D not certain. This CDR3 is built from 11 residues. V was trimmed by 5 bases and J by 9 bases, leaving 8 bases between them. CDR1 LNHNV and CDR2 YYDKDF come from the germline V gene (reference sequence).